The present entry profiles one T cell receptor (beta chain) with its context. The sample comes from a study of blood T cell repertoires in COVID-19. In the study overall: From the United States, Italy and Spain came samples of acute and convalescent COVID-19. T cells, B-cell-depleted T cells, or PBMCs provided the cDNA or gDNA that served as material.

V was pared by 2 bases and J by 6 bases, with 2 bases of the junction left unmatched. Germline CDR1 is WNHNN and CDR2 is SYGVQD (reference sequence). This CDR3 spans 13 amino acids. Per the original methods: Reference gene primers were amplified, and this amplification served to estimate nucleated cell counts. The repertoire was sequenced with immunoSEQ multiplex PCR; TCRdb's copy has only in-frame clones and lacks some. The DNA was the basis for D and trimming; V, J and clone size are from that table. The data show about 61,000 clones, with more than 85% seen just once and approximately 5.1% held by the top ten.

V is TRBV10-1 and J is TRBJ2-5; 8 bases agree with TRBD1. Input material: peripheral blood. The source of this sequence is a man of 80 years or more in a cohort sampled during active COVID-19. The CDR3 is CASSETRGQTQYF. As DNA, the CDR3 is TGCGCCAGCAGTGAGACCAGGGGGCAGACCCAGTACTTC.